This TCR beta chain is from a study of T cell responses to AZD1222 COVID-19 vaccine (dated by TCRdb to 2020 to 2023). At the level of the whole study: AZD1222 recipients whose second dose came at about 4 weeks and those whose second dose came at about 12 weeks were combined into one group, since spike-specific TCR depth and breadth did not differ between the two schedules. A total of about 240 trial participants underwent TCR sequencing, of whom about 200 received two doses of AZD1222 and about 25 received two doses of the MenACWY control vaccine. Enrollment into the trials was organized by age into subgroups of 18-55, 56-69 and 70-plus years, and those subgroups contained roughly 150, 30 and 60 TCR-sequenced participants, respectively. Summary of the overall study and its limitations: Conclusions about previously exposed vaccinees are limited because only six or seven AZD1222 recipients were SARS-CoV-2 seropositive at baseline. Most participants were white British and females outnumbered males, and the authors suggested that clonal diversity may have been underestimated. In the small 56-69-year group, the increase in depth fell short of significance, most likely because of low power. The whole spike protein was spanned by vaccine-associated CD4 TCRs, and dominant responses were seen in regions 160-218 and 743-854. After two AZD1222 doses, spike-specific TCR breadth and depth were significantly higher than at day 0 and than in MenACWY recipients. Because no day 14 peak-response samples were available, repertoires were characterized only after the peak T cell response. Reportedly, almost half of the unique spike-specific TCRs recognized epitopes lying outside the regions that are mutated in the B.1.351 and B.1.1.7 variants.

Note on this clone: The antigen it binds to is not known. Base-call qualities are not available, and no considerably larger clone is one nucleotide away.

This specimen's time point label, interpreted: baseline before first vaccination. Vaccinee samples were obtained from the UK trials COV001 and COV002, which included a single-blind randomized controlled phase 2/3 trial of AZD1222 (ChAdOx1 nCoV-19) in healthy adults. For TCRbeta chain sequencing, PBMC samples from trial participants were taken at day 0 and at day 28 after the second dose. The CDR3 regions of human TCRbeta chains were subjected to immunosequencing. The original pipeline was this. TCRs in the repertoires were compared against a reference library of SARS-CoV-2-specific TCRs that had been generated with the MIRA antigen-specificity platform. Breadth meant the fraction of unique TCRs that were SARS-CoV-2-associated, whereas depth meant the fraction of total T cells that were SARS-CoV-2-associated. Each spike-specific TCR was assigned to its reactive spike region and to a CD4 or CD8 class using the MIRA data. Log10-transformed breadth and depth values were compared by one-way ANOVA with Sidak's multiple comparisons tests. TCRdb retrieved this table from immuneACCESS and kept in-frame rearrangements only. Not all clones are present; in checked studies, unresolved V genes account for under half, and no reason is known for the remainder. V and J calls and clone size are copied from that table; D and trimming were computed from the DNA. For this sample the table gives 180,000 or so clones, of which 80% to 95% were detected only once. The biggest ten clones account for 3% to 5% of the sample.

Reading the germline V gene (reference sequence) gives CDR1 WNHNN and CDR2 SYGVQD. Its CDR3 holds 15 amino acids, cysteine through phenylalanine. Only CDR3 DNA is held: 45 bases, read in frame from base 1. Ends trimmed: V by 3 bases, J by 1 base; bases unmatched to a gene: 4. The rearrangement joined TRBV10-1 to TRBJ1-1, with TRBD1 matching 8 junction bases. Source: peripheral blood, taken on day 0 of AZD1222 vaccination. This receptor was obtained from an adult in good health. The DNA sequence is TGCGCCAGCAGTGACAGGGGGCTGAGGAACACTGAAGCTTTCTTT. This codes for CASSDRGLRNTEAFF.